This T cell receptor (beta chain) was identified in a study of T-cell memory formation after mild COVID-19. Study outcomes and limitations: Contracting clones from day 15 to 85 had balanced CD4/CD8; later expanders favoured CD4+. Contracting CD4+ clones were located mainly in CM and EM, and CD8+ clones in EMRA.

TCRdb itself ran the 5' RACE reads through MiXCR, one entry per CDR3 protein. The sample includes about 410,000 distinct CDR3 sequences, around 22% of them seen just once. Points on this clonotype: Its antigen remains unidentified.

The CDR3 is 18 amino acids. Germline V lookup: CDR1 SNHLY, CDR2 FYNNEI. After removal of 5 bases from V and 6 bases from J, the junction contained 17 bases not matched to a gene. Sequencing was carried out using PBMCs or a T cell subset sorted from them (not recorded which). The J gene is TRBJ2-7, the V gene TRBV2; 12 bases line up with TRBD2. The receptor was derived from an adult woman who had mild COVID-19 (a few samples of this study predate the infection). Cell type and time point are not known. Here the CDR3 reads CASSPKGPQSSGGAEQYF. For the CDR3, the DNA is TGTGCCAGCAGTCCCAAGGGCCCACAATCTAGCGGGGGGGCCGAGCAGTACTTC.